This entry is about one T cell receptor (beta chain). What it binds is unknown. The sample belongs to a study of cytomegalovirus exposure and HLA in healthy donors. Whole-study findings and limits: Altogether, about 160 TCR beta chains were recorded as cytomegalovirus-associated.

Researchers ran the PCR with 60 Vbeta and 13 Jbeta primers. Study processing details: An analysis performed later counted 75 million to 80 million unique TCR beta chains (roughly 11 million of them shared). The repertoire was sequenced with immunoSEQ multiplex PCR; TCRdb's copy has only in-frame clones and lacks some. The V and J calls and clone size come from that table; D and trimming were worked out from the DNA. Of about 160,000 clones listed, around three quarters were seen once; the top ten hold roughly 3.7%. This TCR was recovered from a man aged 25-40 years in good health and CMV-seropositive. The sample comprised PBMCs.

CDR3 residues: CASSVVGSGGPDTQYF. The CDR3 DNA is TGTGCCAGCAGCGTAGTGGGTAGCGGGGGGCCGGATACGCAGTATTTT. The V gene is TRBV9, the J gene TRBJ2-3; TRBD2 agrees at 10 bases. The CDR3 runs to 16 residues. Germline CDR1 SGDLS, CDR2 YYNGEE. J lost 6 bases, V lost 0 bases, and 7 bases had no gene match.